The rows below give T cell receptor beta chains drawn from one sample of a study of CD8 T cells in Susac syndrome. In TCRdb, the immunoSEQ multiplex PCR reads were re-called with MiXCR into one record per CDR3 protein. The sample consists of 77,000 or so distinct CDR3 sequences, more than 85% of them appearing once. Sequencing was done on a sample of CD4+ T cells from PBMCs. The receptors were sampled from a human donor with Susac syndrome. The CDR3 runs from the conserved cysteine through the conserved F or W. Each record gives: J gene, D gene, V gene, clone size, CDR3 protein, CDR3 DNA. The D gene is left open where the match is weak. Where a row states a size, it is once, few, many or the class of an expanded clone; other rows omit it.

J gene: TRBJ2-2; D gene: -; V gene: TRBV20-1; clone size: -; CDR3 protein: CSAPSTGELFF; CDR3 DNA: TGCAGTGCTCCTAGCACCGGGGAGCTGTTTTTT
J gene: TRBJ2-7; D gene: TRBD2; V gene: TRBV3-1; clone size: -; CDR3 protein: CASRYRLAGGYEQYF; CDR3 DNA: TGTGCCAGCAGATATCGACTAGCGGGTGGCTACGAGCAGTACTTC
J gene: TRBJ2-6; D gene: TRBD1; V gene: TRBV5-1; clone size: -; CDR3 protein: CASSLTPVGTVIISGANVLTF; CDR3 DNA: TGCGCCAGCAGCCTGACGCCCGTAGGGACAGTAATAATCTCTGGGGCCAACGTCCTGACTTTC
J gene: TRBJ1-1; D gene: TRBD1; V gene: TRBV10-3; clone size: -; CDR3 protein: CAVGQGSNTEAFF; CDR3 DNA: TGTGCCGTTGGACAGGGATCGAACACTGAAGCTTTCTTT
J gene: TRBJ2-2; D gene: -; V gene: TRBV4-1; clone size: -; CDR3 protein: CASSRSTSSGPAGELFF; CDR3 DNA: TGCGCCAGCAGCCGATCGACTAGTTCGGGTCCTGCCGGGGAGCTGTTTTTT
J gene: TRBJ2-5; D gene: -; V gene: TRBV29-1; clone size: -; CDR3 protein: CSVEPKETQYF; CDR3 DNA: TGCAGCGTTGAACCGAAAGAGACCCAGTACTTC
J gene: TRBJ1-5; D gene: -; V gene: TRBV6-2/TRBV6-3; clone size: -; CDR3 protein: CASSYETAGNQPQHF; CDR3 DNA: TGTGCCAGCAGTTACGAAACAGCGGGCAATCAGCCCCAGCATTTT
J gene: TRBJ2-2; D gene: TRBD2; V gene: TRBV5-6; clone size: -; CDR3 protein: CASIAGVQNTGELFF; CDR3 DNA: TGTGCCAGCATTGCGGGGGTTCAGAACACCGGGGAGCTGTTTTTT
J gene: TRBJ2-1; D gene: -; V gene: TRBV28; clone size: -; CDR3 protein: CASSVASGQKFF; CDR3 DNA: TGTGCCAGCAGTGTTGCGTCGGGACAAAAGTTCTTC
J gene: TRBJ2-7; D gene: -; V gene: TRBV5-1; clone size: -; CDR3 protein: CASSLATRDWNTGEQYF; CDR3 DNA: TGCGCCAGCAGCTTGGCCACCCGGGACTGGAACACGGGGGAGCAGTACTTC
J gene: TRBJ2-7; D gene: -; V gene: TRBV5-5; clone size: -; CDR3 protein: CASSLAGGLSYEQYF; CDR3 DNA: TGTGCCAGCAGCTTGGCCGGGGGGCTGAGCTACGAGCAGTACTTC
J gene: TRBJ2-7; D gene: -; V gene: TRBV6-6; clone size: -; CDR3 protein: CASSLLAGVVDEQYF; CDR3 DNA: TGTGCCAGCAGCCTCCTAGCAGGGGTGGTCGACGAGCAGTACTTC
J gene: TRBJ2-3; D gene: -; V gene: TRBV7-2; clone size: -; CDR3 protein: CASSLRAGMGRSGGTQYF; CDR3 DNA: TGTGCCAGCAGCTTGCGGGCGGGTATGGGAAGGTCGGGTGGGACGCAGTATTTT
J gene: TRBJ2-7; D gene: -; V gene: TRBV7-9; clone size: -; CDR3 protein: CASSPSGGGLGEQYF; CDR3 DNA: TGTGCCAGCAGCCCCTCCGGAGGTGGGCTAGGCGAGCAGTACTTC
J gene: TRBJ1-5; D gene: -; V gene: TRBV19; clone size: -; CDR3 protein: CASSNFRQRDQPQHF; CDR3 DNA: TGTGCCAGTAGTAATTTCCGACAGCGTGATCAGCCCCAGCATTTT
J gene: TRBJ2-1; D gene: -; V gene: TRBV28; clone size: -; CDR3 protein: CASSLTPPRHEQFF; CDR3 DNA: TGTGCCAGCAGTTTAACCCCCCCCCGGCATGAGCAGTTCTTC
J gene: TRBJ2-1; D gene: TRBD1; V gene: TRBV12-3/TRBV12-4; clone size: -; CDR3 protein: CASIRTQGARQNHEQFF; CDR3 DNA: TGTGCCAGCATTCGAACACAGGGGGCCAGGCAAAACCATGAGCAGTTCTTC
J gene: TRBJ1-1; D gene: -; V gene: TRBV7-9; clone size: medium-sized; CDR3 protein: CASSTLNPNTEAFF; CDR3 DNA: TGTGCCAGCAGCACCCTGAACCCGAACACTGAAGCTTTCTTT
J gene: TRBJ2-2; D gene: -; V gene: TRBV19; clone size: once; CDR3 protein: CASLVSGVGTGELFF; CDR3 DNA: TGTGCCAGCCTCGTTTCGGGAGTGGGCACCGGGGAGCTGTTTTTT
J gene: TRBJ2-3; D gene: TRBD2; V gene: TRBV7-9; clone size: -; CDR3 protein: CASSFYSGSRGDTQYF; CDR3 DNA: TGTGCCAGCAGCTTCTATAGCGGGAGCCGCGGCGATACGCAGTATTTT
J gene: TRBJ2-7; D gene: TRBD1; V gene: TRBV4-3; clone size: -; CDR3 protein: CASSQSQGAAYEQYF; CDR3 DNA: TGCGCCAGCAGCCAAAGTCAGGGGGCTGCCTACGAGCAGTACTTC
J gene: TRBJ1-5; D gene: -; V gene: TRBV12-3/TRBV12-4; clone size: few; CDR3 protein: CASSLVNQPQHF; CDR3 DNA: TGTGCCAGCAGCTTGGTTAATCAGCCCCAGCATTTT